These T cell receptor beta chains were read from a single sample in a study of cytomegalovirus exposure and HLA in healthy donors. The method was immunoSEQ multiplex PCR; TCRdb's version includes in-frame clones alone and lacks a portion of them. The table lists some 100,000 clones, approximately 85% of them singletons, with nearly 5% in the top ten. Material for sequencing was PBMCs. The receptors shown here come from a man between 18 and 35 years old in good health and CMV-seronegative. CDR3s include the opening cysteine and the closing phenylalanine or tryptophan. The D gene is left open where the match is weak. Expanded clones are given a class, and other clones once, few, many or no size at all.

J gene | clone size | D gene | V gene | CDR3 DNA | CDR3 protein
TRBJ2-7 | - | TRBD2 | TRBV2 | TGTGCCAGCAGTGCCCCTAGCGGGGGGGCCGGTATACGGGACGAGCAGTACTTC | CASSAPSGGAGIRDEQYF
TRBJ2-5 | - | TRBD2 | TRBV5-1 | TGCGCCAGCAACGTAGCGGGGGGGCCGGAGACCCAGTACTTC | CASNVAGGPETQYF
TRBJ2-7 | once | - | TRBV27 | TGTGCCAGCAAAGAAACGGATCTCAGGAACGAGCAGTACTTC | CASKETDLRNEQYF
TRBJ2-7 | - | - | TRBV25-1 | TGTGCCAGCAGACCGGGACATAATTACGAGCAGTACTTC | CASRPGHNYEQYF
TRBJ1-1 | - | - | TRBV5-4 | TGTGCCAGCAGCCCCCCCGCAGGGGATGCTTTCTTT | CASSPPAGDAFF
TRBJ2-3 | once | TRBD1 | TRBV6-5 | TGTGCCAGCAGTGGACAGGGGACCAGCACAGATACGCAGTATTTT | CASSGQGTSTDTQYF
TRBJ2-7 | - | TRBD1 | TRBV29-1 | TGCAGCGTCCGAGGGACAGGGAACTACGAGCAGTACTTC | CSVRGTGNYEQYF
TRBJ1-1 | - | - | TRBV5-1 | TGCGCCAGCAGCTTGTCTGGAGCCCGTGAGTTTGACACTGAAGCTTTCTTT | CASSLSGAREFDTEAFF
TRBJ2-7 | - | TRBD1 | TRBV28 | TGTGCCAGCAGTTCCCCGGACAGGGCCTACGAGCAGTACTTC | CASSSPDRAYEQYF
TRBJ2-7 | - | - | TRBV27 | TGTGCCAGCAGTTCCCGGGACAACTTCTACGAGCAGTACTTC | CASSSRDNFYEQYF
TRBJ1-6 | - | TRBD1 | TRBV4-2 | TGTGCCAGCAGCCAAGCGGACAGGGACAGGAATTCACCCCTCCACTTT | CASSQADRDRNSPLHF
TRBJ2-1 | - | TRBD2 | TRBV5-6 | TGTGCCAGCAGTCGTTCTTTCGGGGATCGGGGGGGCAATGAGCAGTTCTTC | CASSRSFGDRGGNEQFF
TRBJ2-7 | - | - | TRBV27 | TGTGCCAGCAGCCATAGCGGCTCCTACGAGCAGTACTTC | CASSHSGSYEQYF
TRBJ2-1 | once | TRBD2 | TRBV4-2 | TGTGCCAGCAGCCAACGTCCAGCGGGGGACTCCTACAATGAGCAGTTCTTC | CASSQRPAGDSYNEQFF
TRBJ2-7 | - | TRBD1 | TRBV6-5 | TGTGCCAGCAGACCACCGGGACAGGGAAGGGACGAGCAGTACTTC | CASRPPGQGRDEQYF
TRBJ2-7 | - | TRBD1 | TRBV6-1 | TGTGCCAGCAGTGCCCGTCCCGGGACAGCCTACGAGCAGTACTTC | CASSARPGTAYEQYF
TRBJ1-1 | - | - | TRBV25-1 | TGTGCCAGCAGGATTGGGAGGAGGGCTGAAGCTTTCTTT | CASRIGRRAEAFF
TRBJ2-5 | few | - | TRBV5-6 | TGTGCCAGCAGCTTGCTTGGCAGGGGTTTGGAGACCCAGTACTTC | CASSLLGRGLETQYF
TRBJ2-5 | - | - | TRBV30 | TGTGCCTGGAGTGTACGTAAAAAGGTCAGAGGGCAAGAGACCCAGTACTTC | CAWSVRKKVRGQETQYF
TRBJ1-1 | - | TRBD1 | TRBV19 | TGTGCCACCAACGACAGGGGCACTGAAGCTTTCTTT | CATNDRGTEAFF
TRBJ1-5 | - | - | TRBV19 | TGTGCCAGTAACAACCCCTGGGGGGGGTATAGCAATCAGCCCCAGCATTTT | CASNNPWGGYSNQPQHF
TRBJ2-7 | - | TRBD2 | TRBV19 | TGTGCCAGTGCTCTAGCGGGAGGTAGGGAGCAGTACTTC | CASALAGGREQYF
TRBJ2-7 | - | - | TRBV4-1 | TGCGCCAGCAGCCAAGATGCGACAACCTACGAGCAGTACTTC | CASSQDATTYEQYF
TRBJ1-1 | - | TRBD1 | TRBV15 | TGTGCCACCAGCAGAGATAAGGGGGCCAAAGTTATGAACACTGAAGCTTTCTTT | CATSRDKGAKVMNTEAFF
TRBJ1-2 | - | TRBD1 | TRBV10-1 | TGCGCCAGCAGCCGACAGGGCAACTATGGCTACACCTTC | CASSRQGNYGYTF
TRBJ1-1 | - | - | TRBV27 | TGTGCCAGCACCACTAATCCTTCCTTCAACACTGAAGCTTTCTTT | CASTTNPSFNTEAFF
TRBJ2-1 | - | TRBD2 | TRBV7-9 | TGTGCCAGCAGCTGGACTAGCGGGGCCCCTCTCTTC | CASSWTSGAPLF
TRBJ2-7 | - | TRBD1 | TRBV6-1 | TGTGCCAGTACGGACAGGGGCCGTTCCTACGAGCAGTACTTC | CASTDRGRSYEQYF
TRBJ2-5 | - | TRBD1 | TRBV6-6 | TGTGCCAGCAGTTACCCAGGGGGTGGTGAAGAGACCCAGTACTTC | CASSYPGGGEETQYF
TRBJ2-2 | few | TRBD1 | TRBV5-1 | TGCGCCAGCAACTGGGACAGCTTAAACACCGGGGAGCTGTTTTTT | CASNWDSLNTGELFF
TRBJ1-2 | - | TRBD1 | TRBV29-1 | TGCAGCGTTAGGACTCCGGGACAGGGGAATGGCTACACCTTC | CSVRTPGQGNGYTF
TRBJ1-1 | - | TRBD1 | TRBV4-1 | TGCGCCAGCAGCCCGCAAAAAGGGGGCCAGGAAGCTTTCTTT | CASSPQKGGQEAFF
TRBJ1-5 | - | - | TRBV29-1 | TGCAGCTCGGCGGGGCCCAGCAATCAGCCCCAGCATTTT | CSSAGPSNQPQHF
TRBJ2-5 | - | - | TRBV19 | TGTGCCAGTAGTATTACAGCAAGAGAGACCCAGTACTTC | CASSITARETQYF
TRBJ2-7 | - | TRBD1 | TRBV27 | TGTGCCAGCAGTTTAACAGGGGGCTCCTACGAGCAGTACTTC | CASSLTGGSYEQYF
TRBJ1-6 | - | TRBD1 | TRBV6-6 | TGTGCCAGCTCAACAAAGGGGACAGGGTATTCACCCCTCCACTTT | CASSTKGTGYSPLHF
TRBJ1-6 | - | - | TRBV7-9 | TGTGCCAGCAGCTCGTCCCAGGGAAAGTCACCCCTCCACTTT | CASSSSQGKSPLHF
TRBJ1-1 | - | - | TRBV6-5 | TGTGCCAGCAGCCGAGGCTCCGATATGAACACTGAAGCTTTCTTT | CASSRGSDMNTEAFF
TRBJ2-2 | - | TRBD2 | TRBV27 | TGTGCCAGCAGTATTTTAGCGGGTTCGAACACCGGGGAGCTGTTTTTT | CASSILAGSNTGELFF
TRBJ2-1 | once | TRBD2 | TRBV7-2 | TGTGCCAGCAGCTTAGAACTTATGCGGGAGAGTGAGCAGTTCTTC | CASSLELMRESEQFF
TRBJ2-7 | - | TRBD1 | TRBV15 | TGTGCCACCAGCAATCCAAGACAGGGTTCATCCTACGAGCAGTACTTC | CATSNPRQGSSYEQYF
TRBJ1-3 | - | - | TRBV5-4 | TGTGCCAGCAGCTTCCAGGGGTCTGGAAACACCATATATTTT | CASSFQGSGNTIYF
TRBJ2-1 | - | TRBD2 | TRBV11-2 | TGTGCCAGCAGCTCCGGGACTAGTAAGCAGTTCTTC | CASSSGTSKQFF
TRBJ2-3 | - | TRBD2 | TRBV7-9 | TGTGCCAGTACCTTAGCGGGAGGCCCAGATACGCAGTATTTT | CASTLAGGPDTQYF
TRBJ2-7 | few | TRBD1 | TRBV12-5 | TGTGCTAGTGGTTTGGGATTACAGGGGAGCTCCTACGAGCAGTACTTC | CASGLGLQGSSYEQYF
TRBJ1-1 | - | - | TRBV11-2 | TGTGCCAGCAGCTTGGAGAGGAACACTGAAGCTTTCTTT | CASSLERNTEAFF
TRBJ2-3 | - | TRBD1 | TRBV7-9 | TGTGCCAGCAGATCGCCCGGACAGGGGGCGCATATAAGCACAGATACGCAGTATTTT | CASRSPGQGAHISTDTQYF
TRBJ1-5 | - | - | TRBV19 | TGTGCCAGTAGTGTACAGGGACGCTCCTATCAGCCCCAGCATTTT | CASSVQGRSYQPQHF
TRBJ1-6 | few | TRBD1 | TRBV4-1 | TGCGCCAGCAGGGGACAGGGCTCCTATAATTCACCCCTCCACTTT | CASRGQGSYNSPLHF
TRBJ2-5 | once | - | TRBV10-1 | TGCGCCAGCAGTGCCCCAGGGAAAGAGACCCAGTACTTC | CASSAPGKETQYF